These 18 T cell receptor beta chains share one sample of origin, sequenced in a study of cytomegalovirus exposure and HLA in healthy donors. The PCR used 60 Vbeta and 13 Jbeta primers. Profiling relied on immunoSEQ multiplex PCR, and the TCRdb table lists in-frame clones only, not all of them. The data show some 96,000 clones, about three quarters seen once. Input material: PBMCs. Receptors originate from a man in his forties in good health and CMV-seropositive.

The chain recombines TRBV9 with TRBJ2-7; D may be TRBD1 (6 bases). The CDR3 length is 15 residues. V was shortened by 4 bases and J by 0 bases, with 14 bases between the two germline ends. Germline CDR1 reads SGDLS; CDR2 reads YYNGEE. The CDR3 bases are TGTGCCAGCAGCTACCGGGACACTTACTCCTACGAGCAGTACTTC. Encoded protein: CASSYRDTYSYEQYF.

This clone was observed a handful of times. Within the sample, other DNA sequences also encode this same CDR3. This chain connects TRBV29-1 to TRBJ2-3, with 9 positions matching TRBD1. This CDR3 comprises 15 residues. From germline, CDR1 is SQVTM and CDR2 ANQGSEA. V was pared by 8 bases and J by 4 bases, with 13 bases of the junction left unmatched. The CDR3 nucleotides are TGCAGCACATCCCAGGCGGGACAGGGCCCAGATACGCAGTATTTT. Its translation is CSTSQAGQGPDTQYF.

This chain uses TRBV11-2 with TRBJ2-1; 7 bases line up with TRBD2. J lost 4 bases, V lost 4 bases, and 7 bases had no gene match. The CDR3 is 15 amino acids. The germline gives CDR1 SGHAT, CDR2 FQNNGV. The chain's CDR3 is CASSSLSGPYNEQFF. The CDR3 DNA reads TGTGCCAGCAGCTCCCTTAGCGGGCCGTACAATGAGCAGTTCTTC.

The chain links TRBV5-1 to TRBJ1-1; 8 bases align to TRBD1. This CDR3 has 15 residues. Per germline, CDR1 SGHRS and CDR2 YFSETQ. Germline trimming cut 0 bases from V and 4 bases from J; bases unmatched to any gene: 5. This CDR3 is CASSLALQGATEAFF. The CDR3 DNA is TGCGCCAGCAGCTTGGCCTTGCAGGGGGCCACTGAAGCTTTCTTT.

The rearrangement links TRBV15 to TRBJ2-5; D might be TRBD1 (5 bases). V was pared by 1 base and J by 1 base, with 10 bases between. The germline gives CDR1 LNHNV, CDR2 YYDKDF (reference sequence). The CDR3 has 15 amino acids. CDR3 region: CATSRVRRAQETQYF. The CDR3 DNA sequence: TGTGCCACCAGCAGAGTACGCAGGGCCCAAGAGACCCAGTACTTC.

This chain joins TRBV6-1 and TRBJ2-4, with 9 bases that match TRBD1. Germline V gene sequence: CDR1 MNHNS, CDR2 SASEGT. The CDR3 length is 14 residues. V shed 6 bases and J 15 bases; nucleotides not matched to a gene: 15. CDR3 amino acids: CASSLRDRALSPYF. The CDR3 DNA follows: TGTGCCAGCAGCCTCCGGGACAGGGCCCTAAGCCCGTACTTC.

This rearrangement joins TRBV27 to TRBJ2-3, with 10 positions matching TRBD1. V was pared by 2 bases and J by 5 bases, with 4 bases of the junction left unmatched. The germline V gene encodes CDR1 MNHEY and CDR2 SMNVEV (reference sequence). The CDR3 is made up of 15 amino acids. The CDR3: CASSLGTGVGDTQYF. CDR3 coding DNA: TGTGCCAGCAGTTTAGGGACAGGGGTTGGAGATACGCAGTATTTT.

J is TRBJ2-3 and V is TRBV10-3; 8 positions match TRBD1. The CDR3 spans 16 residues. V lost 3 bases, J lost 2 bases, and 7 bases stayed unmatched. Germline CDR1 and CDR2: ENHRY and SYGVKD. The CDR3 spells CAISDAGTGPTDTQYF. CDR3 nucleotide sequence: TGTGCCATCAGTGACGCCGGGACAGGACCCACAGATACGCAGTATTTT.

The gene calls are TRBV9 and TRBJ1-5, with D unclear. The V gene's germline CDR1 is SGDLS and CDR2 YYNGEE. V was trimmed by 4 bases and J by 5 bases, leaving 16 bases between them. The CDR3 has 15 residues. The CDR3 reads CASSLHWTGDQPQHF. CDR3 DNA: TGTGCCAGCAGCCTACACTGGACTGGGGATCAGCCCCAGCATTTT.

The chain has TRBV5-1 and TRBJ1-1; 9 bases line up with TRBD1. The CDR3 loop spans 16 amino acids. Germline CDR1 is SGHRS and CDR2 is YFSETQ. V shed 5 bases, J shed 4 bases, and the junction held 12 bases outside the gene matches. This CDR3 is CASSLMATGGVTEAFF. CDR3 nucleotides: TGCGCCAGCAGTTTGATGGCGACAGGGGGGGTCACTGAAGCTTTCTTT.

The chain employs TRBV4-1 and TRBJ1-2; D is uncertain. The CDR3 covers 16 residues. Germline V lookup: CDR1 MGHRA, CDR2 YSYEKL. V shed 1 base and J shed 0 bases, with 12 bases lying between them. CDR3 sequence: CASSQGHGETNYGYTF. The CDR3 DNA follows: TGCGCCAGCAGCCAAGGTCACGGGGAGACTAACTATGGCTACACCTTC.

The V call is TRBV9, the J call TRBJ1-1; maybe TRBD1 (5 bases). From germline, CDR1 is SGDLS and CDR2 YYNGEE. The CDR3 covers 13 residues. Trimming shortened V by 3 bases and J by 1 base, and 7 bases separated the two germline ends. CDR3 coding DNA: TGTGCCAGCAGCGCGGGGGGGAACACTGAAGCTTTCTTT. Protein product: CASSAGGNTEAFF.

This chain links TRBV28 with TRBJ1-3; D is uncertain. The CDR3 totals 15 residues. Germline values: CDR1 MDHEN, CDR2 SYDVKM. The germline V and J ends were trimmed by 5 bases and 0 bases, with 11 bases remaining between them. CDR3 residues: CASSPTLISGNTIYF. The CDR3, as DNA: TGTGCCAGCAGTCCCACATTGATCTCTGGAAACACCATATATTTT.

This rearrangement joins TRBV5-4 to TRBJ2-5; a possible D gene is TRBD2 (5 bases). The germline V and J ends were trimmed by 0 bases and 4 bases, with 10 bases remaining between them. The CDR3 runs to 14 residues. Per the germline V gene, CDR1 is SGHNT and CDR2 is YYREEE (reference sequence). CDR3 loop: CASSLGGSPETQYF. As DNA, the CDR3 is TGTGCCAGCAGCTTGGGAGGGAGTCCAGAGACCCAGTACTTC.

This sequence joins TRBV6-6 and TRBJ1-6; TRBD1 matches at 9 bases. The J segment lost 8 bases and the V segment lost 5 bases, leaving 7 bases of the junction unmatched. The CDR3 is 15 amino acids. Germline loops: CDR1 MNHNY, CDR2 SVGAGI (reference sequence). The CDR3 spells CASSPRRQGDSPLHF. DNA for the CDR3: TGTGCCAGCAGTCCCCGGCGACAGGGGGATTCACCCCTCCACTTT.

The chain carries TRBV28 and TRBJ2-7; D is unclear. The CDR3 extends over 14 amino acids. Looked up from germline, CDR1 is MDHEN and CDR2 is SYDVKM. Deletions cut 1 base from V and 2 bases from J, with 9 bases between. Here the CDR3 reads CASSLLARPYEQYF. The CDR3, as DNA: TGTGCCAGCAGTTTATTAGCCCGACCCTACGAGCAGTACTTC.

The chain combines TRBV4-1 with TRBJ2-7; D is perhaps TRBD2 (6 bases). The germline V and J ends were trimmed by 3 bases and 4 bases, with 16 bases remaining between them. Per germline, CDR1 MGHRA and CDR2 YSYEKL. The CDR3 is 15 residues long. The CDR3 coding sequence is TGCGCCAGCAGCCAGGAGGGACGGACTCTTTACGAGCAGTACTTC. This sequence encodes CASSQEGRTLYEQYF.

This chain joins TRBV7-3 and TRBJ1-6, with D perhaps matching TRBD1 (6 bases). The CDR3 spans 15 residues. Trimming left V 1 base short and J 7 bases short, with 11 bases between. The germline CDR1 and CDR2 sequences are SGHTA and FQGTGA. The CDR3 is CASSLNPGANSPLHF. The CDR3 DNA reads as TGTGCCAGCAGCTTAAATCCAGGGGCCAATTCACCCCTCCACTTT. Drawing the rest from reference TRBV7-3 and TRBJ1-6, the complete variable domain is GAGVSQTPSNKVTEKGKYVELRCDPISGHTALYWYRQSLGQGPEFLIYFQGTGAADDSGLPNDRFFAVRPEGSVSTLKIQRTERGDSAVYLCASSLNPGANSPLHFGNGTRLTVT.